The source of this T cell receptor (beta chain) is a study of T cells expressing NK-cell markers. Study context: The sequencing cohort of eight donors included seven HCMV-seropositive individuals and one seronegative individual. General study findings and limits: The contribution of dominant NKG2C+ clonotypes to CD8+ T cells in six donors was roughly 1.0-7.5%.

TCRdb reanalyzed the 5' RACE reads, giving one entry per CDR3 protein sequence and no DNA. The sample table sets out about 150,000 distinct CDR3 sequences. In germline, CDR1 is SGDLS, CDR2 YYNGEE. There are 15 residues in the CDR3. With regard to this clonotype: Its target is not known.

The sequencing input was blood T cells: a sorted CD56 or NKG2C T cell subset, CD4+ or CD8+ T cells, or bulk PBMC T cells (not recorded which). The TCR originated in a woman between 50 and 59 years old in good health. The chain recombines TRBV9 with TRBJ2-1; TCRdb calls TRBD2, which cannot be checked without DNA. The CDR3 protein is CASSVVSSGRNEQFF.